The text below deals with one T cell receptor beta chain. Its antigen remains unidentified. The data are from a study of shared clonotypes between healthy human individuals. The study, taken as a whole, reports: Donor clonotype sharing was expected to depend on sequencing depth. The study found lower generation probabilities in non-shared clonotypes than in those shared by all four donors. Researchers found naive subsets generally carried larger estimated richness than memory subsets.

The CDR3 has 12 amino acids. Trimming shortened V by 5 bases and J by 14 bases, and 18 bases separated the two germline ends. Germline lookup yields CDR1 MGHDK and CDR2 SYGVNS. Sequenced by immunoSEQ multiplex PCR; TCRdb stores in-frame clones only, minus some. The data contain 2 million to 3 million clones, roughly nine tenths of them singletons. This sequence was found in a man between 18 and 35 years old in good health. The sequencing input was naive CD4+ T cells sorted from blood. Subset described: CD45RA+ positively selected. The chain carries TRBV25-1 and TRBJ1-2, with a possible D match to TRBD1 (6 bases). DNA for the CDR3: TGTGCCAGCAGTCGGGCAGGGGAAGGTAGGACCTTC. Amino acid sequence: CASSRAGEGRTF.